This passage covers 5 T cell receptor beta chains from one sample sequenced in a study of blood T cell repertoires in COVID-19. Libraries were prepared by immunoSEQ multiplex PCR; TCRdb keeps only in-frame clonotypes and omits some of them. The table includes roughly 250,000 clones, 84% detected once. Sequencing was performed on peripheral blood. Every receptor here comes from a human donor in a cohort sampled during active COVID-19.

The rearrangement uses TRBV6-1 and TRBJ2-3; 11 bases fit TRBD2. Germline CDR1 and CDR2: MNHNS and SASEGT. With V trimmed by 1 base and J by 6 bases, 9 bases remained unmatched. CDR3 length: 17 residues. This CDR3 reads CASSEGVGGLAVDTQYF. Here the CDR3 DNA reads TGTGCCAGCAGTGAAGGTGTGGGGGGACTAGCGGTTGATACGCAGTATTTT.

This clone showed up just once. The genes are TRBV4-1 and TRBJ2-2; tentatively, D is TRBD2 (6 bases). V was clipped by 0 bases and J by 8 bases, with 13 bases between them. CDR1 and CDR2 (germline): MGHRA, YSYEKL. CDR3 length: 15 residues. The CDR3 is CASSQDRRVVGELFF. The CDR3 DNA follows: TGCGCCAGCAGCCAAGATCGGAGGGTAGTAGGGGAGCTGTTTTTT.

V usage is TRBV7-9 and J usage is TRBJ2-3, with D perhaps TRBD2 (5 bases). The germline V gene encodes CDR1 SEHNR and CDR2 FQNEAQ (reference sequence). V lost 5 bases and J 0 bases, leaving 15 bases between the germline ends. The CDR3 runs 16 residues. The DNA for the CDR3 is TGTGCCAGCAGCGTGCGCTCAGGACTTAGCACAGATACGCAGTATTTT. Translating gives CASSVRSGLSTDTQYF.

This clone was observed a few times. The chain combines TRBV11-3 with TRBJ1-2; TRBD1 might be the D (5 bases). The V end was cut by 3 bases, the J end by 4 bases, with 15 bases between. CDR1 and CDR2 from the germline V gene are SGHNT and YENEEA. The CDR3 length is 15 residues. The CDR3 nucleotides read TGTGCCAGCAGCTTCCTTCTTCAGGGTCCCTATGGCTACACCTTC. Protein product: CASSFLLQGPYGYTF.

Here the CDR3 DNA reads TGTGCCAGCAGCGTCTCAAGGGGCAGGATATATCTGGAGTACAATGAGCAGTTCTTC. Its translation is CASSVSRGRIYLEYNEQFF. V usage is TRBV9 and J usage is TRBJ2-1; tentatively, D is TRBD1 (5 bases). CDR1 and CDR2 (germline): SGDLS, YYNGEE. CDR3 length: 19 residues. Trimming pared 2 bases from V and 4 bases from J, leaving 25 bases between.